These 30 T cell receptor beta chains originate from one sample sequenced in a study of a mutant IDH1 vaccine in newly diagnosed glioma. The time point here: week 5, during vaccination. In the vaccine, a single dose held 300 ug of the mutant IDH1 20-mer peptide, along with topical imiquimod. The antigens these receptors bind are not known. Here immunoSEQ multiplex PCR was the method, and the copy in TCRdb shows in-frame clones only, minus some. The sample consists of roughly 54,000 clones, over 70% of them appearing once. The sample here was PBMCs, taken from a glioma patient whose treatment included an IDH1 peptide vaccine. The receptor source for this set is a man aged 25-45 years with glioma.

The chain links TRBV6-5 to TRBJ1-2; weak D call: TRBD1 (5 bases). Germline-derived CDR1 and CDR2 are MNHEY and SVGAGI. The CDR3 length is 14 residues. Trimming left V 2 bases short and J 1 base short, with 8 bases between. CDR3 bases: TGTGCCAGCAGTTACAGGGGTTATAACTATGGCTACACCTTC. Its translation: CASSYRGYNYGYTF.

This clone has a single count. This rearrangement joins TRBV10-2 to TRBJ2-1; 8 bases are a match to TRBD2. Germline V lookup: CDR1 WSHSY, CDR2 SAAADI. CDR3 size: 16 residues. After removal of 3 bases from V and 4 bases from J, the junction contained 8 bases not matched to a gene. The CDR3 is CASSERLGGGYNEQFF. The CDR3 DNA sequence: TGCGCCAGCAGTGAACGGTTAGGCGGGGGGTACAATGAGCAGTTCTTC.

The CDR3 nucleotides are TGTGCCAGCAGTTACCGCGGGGCCGGGGACGAGCAGTACTTC. This gives the protein CASSYRGAGDEQYF. J is TRBJ2-7 and V is TRBV6-5; TRBD2 might be the D (6 bases). This CDR3 is 14 amino acids long. Germline V gene lookup returns CDR1 MNHEY and CDR2 SVGAGI. Deletions cut 2 bases from V and 5 bases from J, with 13 bases between.

The chain has TRBV10-1 and TRBJ1-2; no firm D call. This CDR3 has 13 amino acids. Germline loops: CDR1 WNHNN, CDR2 SYGVQD (reference sequence). Trimming removed 3 bases at V and 2 bases at J, with 7 bases between. The CDR3 here is CASSDRPNYGYTF. In DNA, the CDR3 is TGCGCCAGCAGTGATAGACCGAACTATGGCTACACCTTC.

V gene TRBV11-2 combines with J gene TRBJ2-7, with 11 bases fitting TRBD1. The trim removed 1 base at V and 3 bases at J, leaving 8 bases unmatched. This CDR3 is built from 17 residues. In germline, CDR1 is SGHAT, CDR2 FQNNGV. CDR3 amino acids: CASSLGTGGMYSYEQYF. In DNA, the CDR3 is TGTGCCAGCAGCTTAGGGACAGGGGGCATGTATAGCTACGAGCAGTACTTC.

This rearrangement joins TRBV6-5 to TRBJ2-5, with D possibly matching TRBD2 (6 bases). The ends were cut back, 4 bases at V and 13 bases at J, with 13 bases in the middle. Germline V gene lookup returns CDR1 MNHEY and CDR2 SVGAGI. The CDR3 spans 11 residues. CDR3 nucleotide sequence: TGTGCCAGCAGTTTTGACGGGGGACCGTACTTC. It yields the protein CASSFDGGPYF.

The chain employs TRBV27 and TRBJ2-2; D gene ambiguous. This CDR3 has 19 residues. The V gene lost 5 bases and the J gene lost 0 bases, with 22 bases spanning the gap. Per germline, CDR1 MNHEY and CDR2 SMNVEV (reference sequence). The CDR3 DNA reads TGTGCCAGCAGTCTAAACCCCGGCCCGAGTACGGCGAACACCGGGGAGCTGTTTTTT. Protein product: CASSLNPGPSTANTGELFF.

The chain carries TRBV6-5 and TRBJ2-3; no clear D gene. In germline, CDR1 is MNHEY, CDR2 SVGAGI. V lost 0 bases and J lost 0, with 10 bases in between. This CDR3 is 16 amino acids long. The CDR3 DNA follows: TGTGCCAGCAGTTACTCTTACAAATCTAGCACAGATACGCAGTATTTT. Translation gives CASSYSYKSSTDTQYF.

V gene TRBV13 combines with J gene TRBJ2-3, with 14 nucleotides matching TRBD2. After removal of 0 bases from V and 4 bases from J, the junction contained 3 bases not matched to a gene. Germline CDR1 is PRHDT and CDR2 is FYEKMQ (reference sequence). This CDR3 is built from 17 residues. The CDR3, as DNA: TGTGCCAGCAGCTTAGGCCCGGGACTAGCGGGGGCAGATACGCAGTATTTT. Protein sequence: CASSLGPGLAGADTQYF.

The J gene is TRBJ1-5, the V gene TRBV28; TRBD1 aligns across 9 bases. The V gene end was trimmed by 8 bases and the J gene end by 5 bases; junction bases not matched to a gene: 13. Germline values: CDR1 MDHEN, CDR2 SYDVKM. The CDR3 is 16 residues long. The CDR3 loop reads CASDEPWDRVYQPQHF. The CDR3 bases are TGTGCCAGCGATGAGCCCTGGGACAGGGTTTATCAGCCCCAGCATTTT.

The chain uses TRBV27 and TRBJ1-5, with D perhaps TRBD1 (5 bases). The CDR3 totals 16 residues. CDR1 is MNHEY, CDR2 SMNVEV, per germline (reference sequence). Trimming removed 3 bases from V and 1 base from J, with 13 bases in between. CDR3 bases: TGTGCCAGCAGTTTGCGGGCAGGGTGGAGCAATCAGCCCCAGCATTTT. This sequence encodes CASSLRAGWSNQPQHF.

This chain joins TRBV18 and TRBJ2-2; D is undetermined. The CDR3 spans 13 residues. In germline, CDR1 is KGHSH, CDR2 LQKENI. Trimming removed 4 bases at V and 2 bases at J, with 5 bases between. CDR3 nucleotides: TGTGCCAGCTCACTGGACAACACCGGGGAGCTGTTTTTT. Translation gives CASSLDNTGELFF.

The chain combines TRBV2 with TRBJ2-7; the D is unclear. Germline lookup yields CDR1 SNHLY and CDR2 FYNNEI. V lost 6 bases to trimming and J lost 0 bases, with 9 bases between them. The CDR3 runs to 13 residues. The CDR3 DNA is TGTGCCAGCAGGCGAACAGTCTCCTACGAGCAGTACTTC. This translates into CASRRTVSYEQYF.

This chain uses TRBV4-1 with TRBJ1-6, with 11 bases that match TRBD1. The trim removed 8 bases at V and 0 bases at J, leaving 6 bases unmatched. This CDR3 has 17 amino acids. From germline, CDR1 is MGHRA and CDR2 YSYEKL. CDR3 protein: CASWTGGGSSYNSPLHF. In nucleotides, the CDR3 is TGCGCCAGCTGGACAGGGGGCGGTAGCTCCTATAATTCACCCCTCCACTTT.

The chain combines TRBV4-1 with TRBJ1-2; D is perhaps TRBD1 (6 bases). Deletions cut 1 base from V and 5 bases from J, with 14 bases between. CDR1 and CDR2 from the germline V gene are MGHRA and YSYEKL. The CDR3 contains 15 residues. The CDR3 nucleotides are TGCGCCAGCAGCCAAGCCGGACAGACAAGATATGGCTACACCTTC. It codes for CASSQAGQTRYGYTF.

This clone turned up a few times. The chain combines TRBV7-8 with TRBJ2-1; 10 bases align to TRBD2. The CDR3 runs 16 residues. Germline loops: CDR1 SGHVS, CDR2 FQNEAQ. V trimming: 1 base; J trimming: 6 bases; junction bases outside the gene matches: 6. The CDR3 nucleotides are TGTGCCAGCAGCTTAGGACCAGCGGGGGGGCGCAATGAGCAGTTCTTC. Amino acid sequence: CASSLGPAGGRNEQFF.

The DNA of the CDR3 is TGTGCCAGCAGCTTGAGGACGGTGAGCTCTGGGGCCAACGTCCTGACTTTC. Its translation: CASSLRTVSSGANVLTF. The V and J genes are TRBV5-6 and TRBJ2-6, with no clear D. V lost 1 base to trimming and J lost 0 bases, with 11 bases between them. The CDR3 runs to 17 residues. Germline V gene sequence: CDR1 SGHDT, CDR2 YYEEEE. The complete variable domain, with remaining parts taken from reference TRBV5-6 and TRBJ2-6, reads DAGVTQSPTHLIKTRGQQVTLRCSPKSGHDTVSWYQQALGQGPQFIFQYYEEEERQRGNFPDRFSGHQFPNYSSELNVNALLLGDSALYLCASSLRTVSSGANVLTFGAGSRLTVL.

The V call is TRBV5-4, the J call TRBJ2-7; D is possibly TRBD1 (5 bases). Germline CDR1 SGHNT, CDR2 YYREEE (reference sequence). This CDR3 region has 14 residues. Trimming removed 0 bases from V and 5 bases from J, with 12 bases in between. CDR3 nucleotide sequence: TGTGCCAGCAGCTTGGACAGGATAGTGAACGAGCAGTACTTC. It encodes CASSLDRIVNEQYF.

With respect to this clone: Distinct nucleotide sequences in the sample also encode this CDR3. The chain couples TRBV18 to TRBJ1-2, with D unclear. CDR1 and CDR2 from the germline V gene are KGHSH and LQKENI. V lost 2 bases to trimming and J lost 2 bases, with 12 bases between them. The CDR3 extends over 15 amino acids. The DNA of the CDR3 is TGTGCCAGCTCACCAAGTCCTCCCCCCAACTATGGCTACACCTTC. Translated: CASSPSPPPNYGYTF.

The rearrangement joins TRBV19 to TRBJ2-6; D gene ambiguous. V lost 5 bases and J lost 2, with 10 bases in between. The CDR3 spans 15 residues. Germline V gene sequence: CDR1 LNHDA, CDR2 SQIVND (reference sequence). CDR3: CASSGSRTGANVLTF. CDR3 nucleotide sequence: TGTGCCAGTAGTGGGTCCAGGACTGGGGCCAACGTCCTGACTTTC.

The chain links TRBV29-1 to TRBJ2-2; tentative D call: TRBD1 (6 bases). With 7 bases removed from V and 3 bases from J, the gap between germline ends came to 9 bases. Germline CDR1 reads SQVTM; CDR2 reads ANQGSEA. The length of the CDR3 is 12 residues. The CDR3 region is CSGAGDTGELFF. The CDR3 coding sequence is TGCAGCGGTGCAGGGGACACCGGGGAGCTGTTTTTT.

V is TRBV2 and J is TRBJ2-7; D may be TRBD1 (6 bases). CDR3 length equals 14 residues. Between the trimmed V and J ends, which lost 8 bases and 2 bases, there was a span of 16 bases. Germline CDR1 is SNHLY and CDR2 is FYNNEI. Here the CDR3 DNA reads TGTGCCAGCCGCCCCCCAGGGGTTCCCTACGAGCAGTACTTC. Protein sequence: CASRPPGVPYEQYF.

DNA for the CDR3: TGTGCCAGCAGCTTAGGGGCTCGCAATCAGCCCCAGCATTTT. Residues: CASSLGARNQPQHF. The rearrangement links TRBV11-2 to TRBJ1-5; D not certain. The CDR3 spans 14 residues. The germline CDR1 and CDR2 sequences are SGHAT and FQNNGV. V was cut by 1 base and J by 2 bases, with 6 bases left in between.

The V call is TRBV7-8, the J call TRBJ2-3, with 9 bases lining up with TRBD2. The CDR3 length is 16 residues. CDR1 and CDR2 (germline): SGHVS, FQNEAQ. Trimming cost V 5 bases and J 2 bases; bases outside gene matches: 8. In DNA, the CDR3 is TGTGCCAGCAGCCCCGTAGCGGGGGTTGACACAGATACGCAGTATTTT. It codes for CASSPVAGVDTDTQYF.

This clone was detected only a few times. The rearrangement joins TRBV7-2 to TRBJ2-1, with D tentatively TRBD2 (6 bases). Trimming cost V 5 bases and J 3 bases, with 23 bases left between them. CDR3 size: 18 residues. Germline assignment: CDR1 SGHTA and CDR2 FQGNSA. The CDR3 region is CASSPRPNFGTGYNEQFF. Written as DNA, the CDR3 is TGTGCCAGCAGCCCCAGGCCTAATTTCGGGACTGGCTACAATGAGCAGTTCTTC.

The V gene is TRBV18, the J gene TRBJ2-2; D gene unclear. CDR1 is KGHSH and CDR2 is LQKENI in the germline V gene. Trimming stripped 2 bases from V and 4 bases from J, with 8 bases between. This CDR3 has 14 residues. The CDR3 DNA reads TGTGCCAGCTCACCATCGGCAGGCACCGGGGAGCTGTTTTTT. This translates into CASSPSAGTGELFF.

V and J are TRBV25-1 and TRBJ2-5; 8 nucleotides match TRBD1. V was pared by 6 bases and J by 7 bases, with 7 bases of the junction left unmatched. CDR3 length equals 13 residues. Germline V gene lookup returns CDR1 MGHDK and CDR2 SYGVNS. The CDR3, as DNA: TGTGCCAGCAGGACAGGGGAATTCGGGACCCAGTACTTC. Protein: CASRTGEFGTQYF.

V usage is TRBV9 and J usage is TRBJ2-7; D call uncertain. CDR1 is SGDLS, CDR2 YYNGEE, per germline. The CDR3 is 15 amino acids. V was clipped by 0 bases and J by 6 bases, with 16 bases between them. The CDR3 sequence is CASSVGGQSGLEQYF. The CDR3 nucleotides read TGTGCCAGCAGCGTAGGAGGTCAGTCCGGGCTCGAGCAGTACTTC.

The chain employs TRBV2 and TRBJ1-6, with no clear D. Trimming took off 2 bases at V and 7 bases at J, with 9 bases between the two ends. CDR1 is SNHLY, CDR2 FYNNEI, per germline. This CDR3 contains 14 residues. The CDR3 is CASSEYRLNSPLHF. CDR3 DNA: TGTGCCAGCAGTGAATACCGTTTGAATTCACCCCTCCACTTT.

The rearrangement joins TRBV9 to TRBJ1-2; D uncertain. V was trimmed by 0 bases and J by 8 bases, leaving 11 bases between them. The CDR3 has 13 residues. In germline, CDR1 is SGDLS, CDR2 YYNGEE. CDR3 amino acids: CASSVGEGGGYTF. CDR3 bases: TGTGCCAGCAGCGTAGGGGAGGGAGGGGGCTACACCTTC. Drawing the rest from reference TRBV9 and TRBJ1-2, the complete variable domain is DSGVTQTPKHLITATGQRVTLRCSPRSGDLSVYWYQQSLDQGLQFLIQYYNGEERAKGNILERFSAQQFPDLHSELNLSSLELGDSALYFCASSVGEGGGYTFGSGTRLTVV.